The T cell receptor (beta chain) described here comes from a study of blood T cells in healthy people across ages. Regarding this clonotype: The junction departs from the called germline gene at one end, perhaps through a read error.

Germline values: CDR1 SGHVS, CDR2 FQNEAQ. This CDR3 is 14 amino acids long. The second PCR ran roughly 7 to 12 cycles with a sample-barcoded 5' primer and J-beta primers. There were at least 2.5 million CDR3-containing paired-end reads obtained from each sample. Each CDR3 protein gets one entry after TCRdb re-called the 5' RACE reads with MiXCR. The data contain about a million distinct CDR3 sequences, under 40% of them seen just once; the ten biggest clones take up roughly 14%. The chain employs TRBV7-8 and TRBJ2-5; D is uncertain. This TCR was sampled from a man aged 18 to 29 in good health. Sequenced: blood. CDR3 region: CACSLSTTRETQYF. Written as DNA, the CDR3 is TGTGCCTGCAGCTTGAGCACAACCCGGGAGACCCAGTACTTC.